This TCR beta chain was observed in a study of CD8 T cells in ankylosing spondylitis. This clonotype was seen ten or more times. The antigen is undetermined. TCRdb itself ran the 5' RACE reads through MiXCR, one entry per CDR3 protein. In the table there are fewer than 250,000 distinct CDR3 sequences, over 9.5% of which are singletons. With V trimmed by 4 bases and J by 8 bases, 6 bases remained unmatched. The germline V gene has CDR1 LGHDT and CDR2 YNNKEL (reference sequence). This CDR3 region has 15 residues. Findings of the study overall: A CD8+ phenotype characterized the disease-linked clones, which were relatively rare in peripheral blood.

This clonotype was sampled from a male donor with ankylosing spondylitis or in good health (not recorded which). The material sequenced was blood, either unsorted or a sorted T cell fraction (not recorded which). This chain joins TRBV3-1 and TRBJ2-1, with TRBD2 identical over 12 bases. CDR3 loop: CASSLTSGRWHEQFF. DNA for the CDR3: TGTGCCAGCAGCCTGACTAGCGGGAGATGGCATGAGCAGTTCTTC.